This is a list of T cell receptor beta chains from one sample in a study of post-analysis software for immune sequencing data. TCRdb analysed the PCR reads with MiXCR anew, one entry per CDR3 protein. Found here are hundreds of thousands of distinct CDR3 sequences, around 40% of them singletons; the top ten hold roughly 1.7%. Sequenced: blood. These TCRs come from a girl between 10 and 17 years old with multiple sclerosis. Each CDR3 is given with its conserved first and last residue. Fields, in order: D gene, J gene, clone size, V gene, CDR3 DNA, CDR3 protein. A D gene is named only where the DNA matches it firmly. Not all rows give a size; the values are once, few, many and, for expanded clones, a class.

-	TRBJ1-1	few	TRBV18	TGTGCCAGCTCACCCCCGAACACTGAAGCTTTCTTT	CASSPPNTEAFF
-	TRBJ1-2	few	TRBV12-3/TRBV12-4	TGTGCCAGCAGCTCCCTGAGGGCGGGTGCTTATGGCTACACCTTC	CASSSLRAGAYGYTF
TRBD2	TRBJ2-3	-	TRBV7-9	TGTGCCAGCAGCTTAGCCGAGCTAGCGGGCCGCACAGATACGCAGTATTTT	CASSLAELAGRTDTQYF
TRBD1	TRBJ2-7	-	TRBV14	TGTGCCAGCAGCCAAGCCCTGGACAGGACCTACGAGCAGTACTTC	CASSQALDRTYEQYF
TRBD1	TRBJ2-7	-	TRBV6-5	TGTGCCAGCGGGACAGGGACGGGGGAGCAGTACTTC	CASGTGTGEQYF
TRBD1	TRBJ2-1	few	TRBV30	TGTGCCTGGACCTCCGGACAGGGGGCGAGGGAGCAGTTCTTC	CAWTSGQGAREQFF
TRBD1	TRBJ2-7	-	TRBV6-1	TGTGCCAGCAGTCCACCCGGGACAGAAGACCCCACCTACGAGCAGTACTTC	CASSPPGTEDPTYEQYF
TRBD1	TRBJ1-2	few	TRBV29-1	TGCAGCGTTCTAATAACACAGGGGGCGTATGGCTACACCTTC	CSVLITQGAYGYTF
TRBD1	TRBJ2-3	-	TRBV7-9	TGTGCCAGCAGCCACCGTGACAGGGAAACAGATACGCAGTATTTT	CASSHRDRETDTQYF
-	TRBJ2-3	few	TRBV7-3	TGTGCCAGCAGCTTAACGCCTAACCAGGGAGGTAGCACAGATACGCAGTATTTT	CASSLTPNQGGSTDTQYF
TRBD1	TRBJ2-7	-	TRBV29-1	TGCAGCGTTGCCCAACAGGGGGCGGGCGAGCAGTACTTC	CSVAQQGAGEQYF
TRBD1	TRBJ2-7	few	TRBV20-1	TGCAGTGCTAATCCCACGGGACAGGGGGTCCCGGCCTACGAGCAGTACTTC	CSANPTGQGVPAYEQYF
-	TRBJ1-1	-	TRBV2	TGTGCCAGCAGTGAAGCCGGGAGGAACACTGAAGCTTTCTTT	CASSEAGRNTEAFF
-	TRBJ2-1	-	TRBV20-1	TGCAGTGCTAGGGGAGCCAACAATGAGCAGTTCTTC	CSARGANNEQFF
-	TRBJ2-5	few	TRBV12-3/TRBV12-4	TGTGCCAGCAGTTTAAGACAGGCGTGGTCCCAGTACTTC	CASSLRQAWSQYF
-	TRBJ2-3	few	TRBV7-2	TGTGCCAGCAGCCCCCGGCCAGTGAGTACAGATACGCAGTATTTT	CASSPRPVSTDTQYF
-	TRBJ2-7	-	TRBV12-3/TRBV12-4	TGTGCCAGCAGTTTAGGGACTCTTGAGCGGTACTTC	CASSLGTLERYF
-	TRBJ2-5	-	TRBV10-3	TGTGCCATCGGGCCTGACTCCGACAATGAGCAGTACTTC	CAIGPDSDNEQYF
-	TRBJ1-5	-	TRBV7-2	TGTGCCAGCAGCTTAGTGGGAGGGCCCGGGCCCCAGCATTTT	CASSLVGGPGPQHF
-	TRBJ2-4	-	TRBV4-1	TGCGCCAGCAGCCAAATAGTGGCCAAAAACATTCAGTACTTC	CASSQIVAKNIQYF
-	TRBJ2-7	-	TRBV6-1	TGTGCCATTCCCGGGACACTCTACGAGCAGTACTTC	CAIPGTLYEQYF
-	TRBJ2-5	-	TRBV6-5	TGTGCCAGCAGTTACACCCCCGATGGGGAGACCCAGTACTTC	CASSYTPDGETQYF